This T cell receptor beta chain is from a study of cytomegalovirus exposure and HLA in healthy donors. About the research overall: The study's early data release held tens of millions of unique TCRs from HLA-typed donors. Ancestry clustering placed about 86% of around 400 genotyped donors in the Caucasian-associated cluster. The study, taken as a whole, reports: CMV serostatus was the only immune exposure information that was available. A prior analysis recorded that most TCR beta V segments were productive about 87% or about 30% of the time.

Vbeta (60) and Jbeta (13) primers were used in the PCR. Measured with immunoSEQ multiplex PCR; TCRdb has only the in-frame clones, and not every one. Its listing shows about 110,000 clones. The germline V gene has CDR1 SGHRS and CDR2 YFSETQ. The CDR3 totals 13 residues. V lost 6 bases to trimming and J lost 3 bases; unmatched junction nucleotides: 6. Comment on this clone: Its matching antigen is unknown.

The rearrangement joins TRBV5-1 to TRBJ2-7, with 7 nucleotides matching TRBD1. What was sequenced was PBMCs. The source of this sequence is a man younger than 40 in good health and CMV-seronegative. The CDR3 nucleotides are TGCGCCAGCACCGGTGACAGGGTCTACGAGCAGTACTTC. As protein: CASTGDRVYEQYF.